This entry concerns a single TCR beta chain. As yet, its antigen is unknown. This sample was taken from a study of OX40 agonist ivuxolimab in advanced cancers. Turning to the study itself: Cohort: roughly 80% men, mean age approximately 64, aged about 20 to 79.

Study outcomes and limitations: Some of the lowest clonal expansion was seen in partial responders at 0.1-3.0 mg/kg. With doses of 0.1 to 3.0 mg/kg, CD4+ and CD8+ blood T cells had undergone clonal expansion by week 6.

Sampling of blood occurred at baseline, cycle 4 day 1, and cycle 7 day 1. Trimming left V 2 bases short and J 2 bases short, with 9 bases between. CDR1 and CDR2 from the germline V gene are SNHLY and FYNNEI. There are 14 residues in the CDR3. Sequencing was performed with immunoSEQ multiplex PCR; in TCRdb, only in-frame clones are kept and a portion is missing. This table holds about 64,000 clones, 91% found once. V and J are TRBV2 and TRBJ2-5; D is perhaps TRBD2 (5 bases). The origin of this receptor is an adult with an advanced solid tumor such as melanoma, head and neck, liver or kidney cancer. This sample comprised CD4+ or CD8+ T cells sorted from blood, obtained in a trial of the OX40 agonist ivuxolimab. The CDR3 nucleotides read TGTGCCAGCAGTGAATTCCAGCGGCAAGAGACCCAGTACTTC. This encodes CASSEFQRQETQYF.